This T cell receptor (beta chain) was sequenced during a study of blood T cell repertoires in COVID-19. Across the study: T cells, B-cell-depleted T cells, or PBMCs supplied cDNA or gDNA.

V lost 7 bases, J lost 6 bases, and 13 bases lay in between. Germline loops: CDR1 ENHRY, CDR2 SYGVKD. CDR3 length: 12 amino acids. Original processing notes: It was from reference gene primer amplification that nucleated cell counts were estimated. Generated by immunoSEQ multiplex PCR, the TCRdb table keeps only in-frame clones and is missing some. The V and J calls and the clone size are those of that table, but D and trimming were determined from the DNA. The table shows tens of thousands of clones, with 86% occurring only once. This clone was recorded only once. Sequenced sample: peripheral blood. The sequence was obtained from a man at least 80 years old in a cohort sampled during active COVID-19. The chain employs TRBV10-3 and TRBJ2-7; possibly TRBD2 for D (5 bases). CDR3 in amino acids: CAITGEGGEQYF. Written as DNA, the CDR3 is TGTGCCATCACCGGGGAAGGTGGCGAGCAGTACTTC.